The present T cell receptor (beta chain) was sequenced within a study of blood T cell repertoires in COVID-19. Clones were read by immunoSEQ multiplex PCR, and TCRdb kept only the in-frame ones, dropping some. This sample has about 140,000 clones, with 65% to 85% found just once. The CDR3 loop spans 14 amino acids. Looked up from germline, CDR1 is SGHTA and CDR2 is FQGNSA. Trimming cost V 5 bases and J 8 bases, with 17 bases left between them. This chain connects TRBV7-2 to TRBJ2-3; no definite D call. The sequence was obtained from a man between 25 and 39 years old with COVID-19, enrolled during active disease. The sequencing input was peripheral blood. The CDR3 region is CASSQNSVTRTQYF. The CDR3 bases are TGTGCCAGCAGCCAAAACTCCGTCACGCGTACGCAGTATTTT.